The 18 T cell receptor beta chains given below trace back to one sample, sequenced in a study of shared clonotypes between healthy human individuals. CD45RO-negative cells were positively selected for CCR7, leaving out terminally differentiated effector memory CD45RA+ cells. This table comes from immunoSEQ multiplex PCR, and its TCRdb copy is limited to in-frame clones, with some not included. This repertoire shows some 2 million clones, about 95% found once; its top ten account for more than 0.9%. The sequenced material came from naive CD8+ T cells sorted from blood. All receptors derive from a man between 18 and 35 years old in good health.

The V gene is TRBV6-5, the J gene TRBJ2-7; D is unresolved. CDR3 length: 11 amino acids. CDR1 and CDR2 from the germline V gene are MNHEY and SVGAGI. V was pared by 7 bases and J by 4 bases, with 8 bases between. The CDR3 here is CASTEGYEQYF. In DNA, the CDR3 is TGTGCCAGCACCGAAGGGTACGAGCAGTACTTC.

The rearrangement joins TRBV28 to TRBJ2-5; D ambiguous. This CDR3 region has 15 residues. With 6 bases removed from V and 0 bases from J, the gap between germline ends came to 14 bases. Germline CDR1 MDHEN, CDR2 SYDVKM. CDR3 nucleotides: TGTGCCAGCAGCCCCATCATGTCGTACCAAGAGACCCAGTACTTC. It specifies CASSPIMSYQETQYF.

The rearrangement uses TRBV7-8 and TRBJ2-5; 12 bases line up with TRBD2. CDR1 SGHVS and CDR2 FQNEAQ come from the germline V gene. The CDR3 consists of 18 residues. Unmatched junction bases numbered 16, after V lost 6 bases and J lost 5 bases. CDR3 DNA: TGTGCCAGCAGGACGGGACTAGCGGGTGGATGGCCCGCGGAGACCCAGTACTTC. Amino acid sequence: CASRTGLAGGWPAETQYF.

The chain couples TRBV14 to TRBJ2-7; TRBD2 might be the D (6 bases). Per germline, CDR1 SGHDN and CDR2 FVKESK. V lost 4 bases to trimming and J lost 4 bases, with 14 bases between them. This CDR3 comprises 14 residues. CDR3 residues: CASSPGRGGYEQYF. In DNA form, the CDR3 reads TGTGCCAGCAGCCCGGGGCGGGGTGGATACGAGCAGTACTTC.

The chain has TRBV15 and TRBJ2-2; D gene uncertain. Germline CDR1 is LNHNV and CDR2 is YYDKDF (reference sequence). The germline V and J ends were trimmed by 5 bases and 7 bases, with 23 bases remaining between them. This CDR3 has 17 residues. The CDR3 loop reads CATSGPRTLVTSGELFF. In nucleotides, the CDR3 is TGTGCCACCAGCGGACCCCGCACGCTAGTTACCAGCGGGGAGCTGTTTTTT.

The V and J genes are TRBV19 and TRBJ2-7; no clear D. Trimming left V 6 bases short and J 5 bases short, with 17 bases between. CDR3 length: 14 residues. In germline, CDR1 is LNHDA, CDR2 SQIVND (reference sequence). CDR3 in DNA: TGTGCCAGTAGGAGATCAATCGGCGGCGACGAGCAGTACTTC. Translated, it gives CASRRSIGGDEQYF.

This chain uses TRBV10-3 with TRBJ2-1; 10 nucleotides match TRBD2. Germline lookup yields CDR1 ENHRY and CDR2 SYGVKD. There are 17 residues in the CDR3. The V segment lost 2 bases and the J segment 8 bases; nucleotides outside the gene matches: 12. The CDR3 sequence: CAISEVVGPSGSDEQFF. CDR3 in DNA: TGTGCCATCAGTGAGGTCGTCGGGCCTAGCGGGAGCGATGAGCAGTTCTTC.

This clone showed up just once. This rearrangement joins TRBV25-1 to TRBJ2-7; D is unresolved. Germline V gene sequence: CDR1 MGHDK, CDR2 SYGVNS. Trimming cost V 4 bases and J 4 bases, with 8 bases left between them. The CDR3 covers 12 residues. CDR3 in DNA: TGTGCCAGCAGTGCAACAGTTTACGAGCAGTACTTC. Amino acids: CASSATVYEQYF.

With regard to this clone: This specimen includes other DNA sequences encoding the same CDR3. V gene TRBV5-4 combines with J gene TRBJ1-5; weak D call: TRBD1 (5 bases). V lost 0 bases to trimming and J lost 4 bases, with 8 bases between them. Germline values: CDR1 SGHNT, CDR2 YYREEE (reference sequence). The CDR3 spans 14 residues. CDR3 sequence: CASSLGPGNQPQHF. The CDR3 coding sequence is TGTGCCAGCAGCTTGGGTCCAGGGAATCAGCCCCAGCATTTT.

In regard to this clone: Other DNA sequences in the same sample also yield this CDR3. This chain joins TRBV7-9 and TRBJ2-3; D gene uncertain. V shed 2 bases and J shed 3 bases, with 9 bases lying between them. Germline lookup yields CDR1 SEHNR and CDR2 FQNEAQ (reference sequence). There are 14 residues in the CDR3. As DNA, the CDR3 is TGTGCCAGCAGCTTATCGTTTGGGACAGATACGCAGTATTTT. It encodes CASSLSFGTDTQYF.

V is TRBV4-1 and J is TRBJ1-5, with TRBD1 matching over 10 bases. Unmatched junction bases numbered 3, after V lost 0 bases and J lost 7 bases. Germline V gives CDR1 MGHRA, CDR2 YSYEKL. The length of the CDR3 is 15 residues. In nucleotides, the CDR3 is TGCGCCAGCAGCCAAGAGGACAGGGGGTACCAGCCCCAGCATTTT. Translation gives CASSQEDRGYQPQHF.

The rearrangement links TRBV7-9 to TRBJ1-1; D not certain. Trimming cost V 2 bases and J 4 bases, with 8 bases left between them. CDR3 length: 13 residues. Germline V lookup: CDR1 SEHNR, CDR2 FQNEAQ (reference sequence). CDR3 region: CASSLPLRTEAFF. CDR3 sequence (DNA): TGTGCCAGCAGCTTACCCCTCCGCACTGAAGCTTTCTTT.

The V gene is TRBV28, the J gene TRBJ2-1, with D uncertain. Germline CDR1 MDHEN, CDR2 SYDVKM. The CDR3 totals 14 residues. V lost 3 bases to trimming and J lost 5 bases, with 11 bases between them. CDR3 loop: CASSFRPGDNEQFF. The CDR3 DNA sequence: TGTGCCAGCAGTTTCCGACCGGGCGACAATGAGCAGTTCTTC.

The chain joins TRBV27 to TRBJ2-1, with 7 bases aligning to TRBD2. Unmatched junction bases numbered 7, after V lost 7 bases and J lost 13 bases. The CDR3 consists of 11 residues. The germline gives CDR1 MNHEY, CDR2 SMNVEV (reference sequence). In DNA, the CDR3 is TGTGCCAGCACCCTGGGGAGGGAACAGTTCTTC. Its protein is CASTLGREQFF.

V and J are TRBV7-6 and TRBJ2-3; D is uncertain. V was cut by 5 bases and J by 0 bases, with 21 bases left in between. The CDR3 runs to 18 residues. The germline CDR1 and CDR2 sequences are SGHVS and FNYEAQ. CDR3 nucleotides: TGTGCCAGCAGCCGCAATATTGGACGGTTAACGAGCACAGATACGCAGTATTTT. It yields the protein CASSRNIGRLTSTDTQYF. The whole variable domain, filled in from reference TRBV7-6 and TRBJ2-3, reads GAGVSQSPRYKVTKRGQDVALRCDPISGHVSLYWYRQALGQGPEFLTYFNYEAQQDKSGLPNDRFSAERPEGSISTLTIQRTEQRDSAMYRCASSRNIGRLTSTDTQYFGPGTRLTVL.

This clone was picked up one time. The chain combines TRBV29-1 with TRBJ1-1; TRBD1 matches 7 bases. The V segment lost 0 bases and the J segment 11 bases; nucleotides outside the gene matches: 9. The CDR3 runs 13 residues. Germline lookup yields CDR1 SQVTM and CDR2 ANQGSEA. The CDR3 loop is CSVEDPGTADAFF. In nucleotides, the CDR3 is TGCAGCGTTGAAGATCCAGGGACAGCCGATGCTTTCTTT.

This clone was found a few times. V and J are TRBV7-9 and TRBJ1-2; tentatively, D is TRBD1 (5 bases). The CDR3 loop spans 16 amino acids. Between the trimmed V and J ends, which lost 6 bases and 5 bases, there was a span of 22 bases. CDR1 and CDR2 from the germline V gene are SEHNR and FQNEAQ (reference sequence). CDR3 residues: CASSLSPLTVNYGYTF. The CDR3 DNA reads as TGTGCCAGCAGTTTAAGTCCCTTGACAGTCAATTATGGCTACACCTTC. Looking up the rest from reference TRBV7-9 and TRBJ1-2 gives the full variable domain: DTGVSQNPRHKITKRGQNVTFRCDPISEHNRLYWYRQTLGQGPEFLTYFQNEAQLEKSRLLSDRFSAERPKGSFSTLEIQRTEQGDSAMYLCASSLSPLTVNYGYTFGSGTRLTVV.

The J gene is TRBJ2-7, the V gene TRBV2, with a weak D call TRBD2 (5 bases). The CDR3 consists of 15 residues. From germline, CDR1 is SNHLY and CDR2 FYNNEI. V shed 11 bases and J shed 1 base, with 21 bases lying between them. For the CDR3, the DNA is TGTGCCGGTCTCTCCCAATCAGAGGGATCCTACGAGCAGTACTTC. It specifies CAGLSQSEGSYEQYF. The entire variable domain, with the rest obtained from reference TRBV2 and TRBJ2-7, is as follows: EPEVTQTPSHQVTQMGQEVILRCVPISNHLYFYWYRQILGQKVEFLVSFYNNEISEKSEIFDDQFSVERPDGSNFTLKIRSTKLEDSAMYFCAGLSQSEGSYEQYFGPGTRLTVT.